This T cell receptor (beta chain) was profiled in a study of control samples from healthy donors and cancer patients. V lost 0 bases, J lost 5 bases, and 17 bases lay in between. This CDR3 is 16 amino acids long. Germline V gives CDR1 LNHNV, CDR2 YYDKDF (reference sequence). The protocol was immunoSEQ multiplex PCR, while the TCRdb copy is restricted to in-frame clones and leaves out a portion. The table has 150,000 to 200,000 clones, around 90% seen once. This sequence was found in a woman aged 50 to 60 in good health. The chain uses TRBV15 and TRBJ2-7, with D perhaps assigned TRBD1 or TRBD2 (5 bases each). Sequenced material: blood. The CDR3 DNA reads TGTGCCACCAGCAGAGAGGGACGGCTTCAACTAAACGAGCAGTACTTC. Its protein product is CATSREGRLQLNEQYF.